Ten or more counts support the clone carrying this T cell receptor beta chain. This sample was included in a study of patients and donors after allogeneic stem cell transplantation. TCRdb redid the calling of the RT-PCR reads with MiXCR, one entry per CDR3 protein. The sample yields roughly 250,000 distinct CDR3 sequences, less than 15% seen once. Germline values: CDR1 SGHRS, CDR2 YFSETQ. The CDR3 is 15 residues long. V gave up 4 bases and J gave up 5 bases, with 16 bases separating them. The sequenced sample was blood, either unsorted or a sorted T cell fraction (not recorded which). This receptor was taken from a human donor who was either an allogeneic HSCT recipient or a stem cell or donor lymphocyte infusion donor (not recorded which). It is not recorded whose cells these are; they may come from a transplant donor. V is TRBV5-1 and J is TRBJ2-1; D may be TRBD2 (5 bases). The DNA for the CDR3 is TGCGCCAGCAGCCTGACGGGGAAGGACGACAATGAGCAGTTCTTC. Amino acids: CASSLTGKDDNEQFF.